This T cell receptor (beta chain) was found in a study of tumor-infiltrating lymphocytes in localized non-small cell lung cancer. The method was immunoSEQ multiplex PCR; TCRdb's version includes in-frame clones alone and lacks a portion of them. Of tens of thousands of clones detected, just under 70% appear once; the ten largest clones hold roughly 14%. This clone was counted once. The germline V gene has CDR1 SEHNR and CDR2 FQNEAQ (reference sequence). The CDR3 runs to 12 residues. Trimming took 0 bases from V and 6 from J, leaving 6 bases between them. Sample: lung tumor tissue. The clonotype was recovered from a human donor with non-small cell lung cancer. This sequence joins TRBV7-9 and TRBJ2-7, with a weak D call TRBD1 (5 bases). CDR3 bases: TGTGCCAGCAGCTTAGCTGGGGCCGAGCAGTACTTC. This sequence encodes CASSLAGAEQYF. Full variable domain (rest looked up from reference TRBV7-9 and TRBJ2-7): DTGVSQNPRHKITKRGQNVTFRCDPISEHNRLYWYRQTLGQGPEFLTYFQNEAQLEKSRLLSDRFSAERPKGSFSTLEIQRTEQGDSAMYLCASSLAGAEQYFGPGTRLTVT.